A selection of T cell receptor beta chains follows, all from one sample in a study of T and B cells in COVID-19 patients. TCRdb used MiXCR to reprocess the multiplex PCR reads, holding one entry per CDR3 protein. The sample contains 24,000 or so distinct CDR3 sequences, 30% to 35% of which appear only once. Material for sequencing was blood. Every receptor here comes from a human donor who had recovered from COVID-19. Both conserved end residues are trimmed from each CDR3.

v_call,cdr3_aa
TRBV7-9,ASRTSGNTGELF
TRBV19,ASRGRGAEDTQY
TRBV19,ASTREVQLSYNSPLH
TRBV18,ASSPVGVVKLF
TRBV19,ASSSEQKGETQY
TRBV6-1,ASSEGGWVATWNTGELF
TRBV14,ASSQGPGARYGYT
TRBV5-5,ASRYFRQQETQY
TRBV5-4,ASSLAGDDQPQH
TRBV27,ASSEQGPLGYGYT
TRBV11-2,ALGEGSGANVLT
TRBV27,ASKKHANTGELF
TRBV20-1,SANGYT
TRBV19,ASSPRSFSGRVHEQY
TRBV12-3/TRBV12-4,ASSPGGQSGELF
TRBV6-5,ASSATGAGVETQY
TRBV27,ASGLGGQPQH
TRBV6-5,ASSYHLVAQAF
TRBV24-1,ATSDSPDTDTQY
TRBV12-3/TRBV12-4,ASSESRGPGGNEQF
TRBV7-6,ASSLINNEQF
TRBV7-2,ASSPNGRLYGYT
TRBV4-3,ASSQGTGRIDEQF